This TCR beta chain stems from a study of OX40 agonist ivuxolimab in advanced cancers. Assay used: immunoSEQ multiplex PCR; TCRdb lists only in-frame clones, some missing. The sample yields roughly 25,000 clones, roughly 89% seen once. Germline CDR1 LNHNV, CDR2 YYDKDF (reference sequence). There are 17 residues in the CDR3. V lost 2 bases and J lost 2, with 19 bases in between. The chain has TRBV15 and TRBJ2-7; D unclear. The sample was CD4+ or CD8+ T cells sorted from blood, taken in a trial of the OX40 agonist ivuxolimab. The receptor was derived from an adult with an advanced solid tumor such as melanoma, head and neck, liver or kidney cancer. For the CDR3, the DNA is TGTGCCACCAGCAGATCCCCGGGCGAGGCGCCGACCTACGAGCAGTACTTC. It encodes CATSRSPGEAPTYEQYF.